The 2 T cell receptor beta chains below all came from one sample that was sequenced in a study of early T cells in non-severe SARS-CoV-2 infection. TCRdb processed the 5' RACE reads anew with MiXCR; each CDR3 protein has one entry. Among approximately 34,000 distinct CDR3 sequences, about 5.2% were seen once, and the ten largest hold 5.5% to 7%. The input for sequencing was whole blood, taken at baseline. Receptor source: an adult who was a healthcare worker with PCR-confirmed SARS-CoV-2 infection or an uninfected control (not recorded which).

The table lists this clonotype with many counts. The chain carries TRBV21-1 and TRBJ2-5; the table's D call of TRBD2 was not tested on the DNA. TRBV21-1 is a documented pseudogene. This CDR3 is built from 18 residues. CDR3 residues: CASSNGGQIIFPQETQYF. The CDR3 bases are TGTGCCAGCAGCAATGGAGGGCAGATCATCTTCCCCCAAGAGACCCAGTACTTC.

V gene TRBV2 combines with J gene TRBJ2-7; D possibly corresponds to TRBD1 (6 bases). Per the germline V gene, CDR1 is SNHLY and CDR2 is FYNNEI. The CDR3 runs to 15 residues. Trimming removed 3 bases at V and 5 bases at J, with 17 bases between. CDR3 DNA sequence: TGTGCCAGCAGTGAGTTAACAGGGAACGCGGACGAGCAGTACTTC. Translated: CASSELTGNADEQYF.